This T cell receptor beta chain came from a study of blood T cell repertoires in COVID-19. Looking at the study overall: Italy, Spain and the United States were the sources of the convalescent and acute COVID-19 samples. T cells, B-cell-depleted T cells, or PBMCs supplied cDNA or gDNA.

Study processing details: Amplification of reference gene primers provided the estimated nucleated cell counts. The protocol was immunoSEQ multiplex PCR, while the TCRdb copy is restricted to in-frame clones and leaves out a portion. V and J calls and clone size are given by that table; D and trimming were obtained from the DNA. The sample yields around 250,000 clones, 70% to 90% seen once. The CDR3 runs to 16 residues. Germline assignment: CDR1 SGHRS and CDR2 YFSETQ. The V and J ends lost 3 bases and 4 bases, in that order; junction bases with no gene match: 12. Recovered status applied to Cohort 3 donors who had two consecutive negative PCRs. It also applied to those with clearance or with symptom resolution.

The chain uses TRBV5-1 and TRBJ1-2; 7 bases agree with TRBD1. The material sequenced was PBMCs or T cells enriched from blood (not recorded which). The sequence came from a woman aged 45-60 years who had recovered from COVID-19. CDR3 bases: TGCGCCAGCAGCTCCACACCGTCAGGGGGGTTCTATGGCTACACCTTC. This encodes CASSSTPSGGFYGYTF.